The 23 T cell receptor beta chains in this list originate from one sample, sequenced in a study of shared clonotypes between healthy human individuals. Data came from immunoSEQ multiplex PCR; TCRdb stores just in-frame clones and leaves some out. The data hold about 580,000 clones, with 95% to 98% observed a single time. It was CD45RO-negative cells, positively selected for CCR7, that made up naive CD8 cells, with terminally differentiated effector memory CD45RA+ cells excluded. Sequencing was performed on naive CD8+ T cells sorted from blood. The receptors stem from a man younger than 40 in good health.

With regard to this clone: Other DNA sequences within the sample encode an identical CDR3. The genes are TRBV5-4 and TRBJ2-7, with D perhaps TRBD1 (6 bases). CDR3 length: 14 residues. V lost 1 base to trimming and J lost 1 base, with 9 bases between them. Germline lookup yields CDR1 SGHNT and CDR2 YYREEE (reference sequence). The chain's CDR3 is CASSLRQGSYEQYF. Written as DNA, the CDR3 is TGTGCCAGCAGCTTGCGTCAGGGGTCCTACGAGCAGTACTTC.

The chain links TRBV11-2 to TRBJ2-4; D gene unclear. V dropped 5 bases and J dropped 1 base, with 6 bases sitting between them. CDR1 is SGHAT, CDR2 FQNNGV, per germline. The CDR3 contains 13 residues. CDR3 sequence: CASSPEAKNIQYF. The CDR3 DNA sequence: TGTGCCAGCAGCCCCGAGGCCAAAAACATTCAGTACTTC.

This chain links TRBV27 with TRBJ2-3, with TRBD1 matching 10 bases. Unmatched junction bases numbered 10, after V lost 5 bases and J lost 2 bases. Germline V CDR1 and CDR2: MNHEY, SMNVEV (reference sequence). This CDR3 has 17 residues. This CDR3 is CASSPRDRGVDTDTQYF. As DNA, the CDR3 is TGTGCCAGCAGTCCCCGGGACAGGGGAGTAGACACAGATACGCAGTATTTT.

This sequence joins TRBV29-1 and TRBJ2-6; the D gene is possibly TRBD1 (6 bases). CDR3 size: 16 residues. Trimming took off 6 bases at V and 0 bases at J, with 15 bases between the two ends. The germline V gene has CDR1 SQVTM and CDR2 ANQGSEA. The CDR3 loop reads CSVRDTGPSGANVLTF. CDR3 in DNA: TGCAGCGTCCGGGACACCGGCCCCTCTGGGGCCAACGTCCTGACTTTC.

The chain uses TRBV29-1 and TRBJ2-7; D might be TRBD2 (5 bases). V was cut by 5 bases and J by 4 bases, with 15 bases left in between. The CDR3 spans 13 residues. Germline CDR1 SQVTM, CDR2 ANQGSEA. CDR3 residues: CSVRLGLIYEQYF. CDR3 DNA sequence: TGCAGCGTTAGGCTAGGACTGATTTACGAGCAGTACTTC.

V is TRBV29-1 and J is TRBJ1-2, with D tentatively TRBD1 (6 bases). Per germline, CDR1 SQVTM and CDR2 ANQGSEA. Trimming shortened V by 5 bases and J by 9 bases, and 13 bases separated the two germline ends. The CDR3 totals 11 residues. CDR3 sequence: CSVTRTVSYTF. The CDR3 DNA follows: TGCAGCGTTACGCGGACAGTGAGCTACACCTTC.

The CDR3 DNA sequence: TGTGCCAGCAGCTTTCCGACTAGCGGAGCTATTCAAGAGACCCAGTACTTC. Translating it yields CASSFPTSGAIQETQYF. The V call is TRBV11-2, the J call TRBJ2-5, with TRBD2 identical over 9 bases. The germline V gene encodes CDR1 SGHAT and CDR2 FQNNGV. This CDR3 contains 17 residues. With 3 bases clipped from V and 2 bases from J, the junction kept 10 bases outside the gene matches.

This sequence joins TRBV6-1 and TRBJ2-3; D is uncertain. CDR3 length: 14 amino acids. V shed 10 bases and J shed 5 bases, with 19 bases lying between them. From germline, CDR1 is MNHNS and CDR2 SASEGT. CDR3 residues: CATRTTPFVDTQYF. The CDR3 coding sequence is TGTGCCACTAGAACGACTCCTTTTGTAGATACGCAGTATTTT.

V usage is TRBV6-5 and J usage is TRBJ1-5; 7 bases agree with TRBD1. Per germline, CDR1 MNHEY and CDR2 SVGAGI. Losses at the gene ends were 5 bases for V and 3 bases for J; bases not matched to a gene: 1. The CDR3 loop spans 13 amino acids. The CDR3 region is CASSGTANQPQHF. The CDR3 DNA reads TGTGCCAGCAGTGGGACAGCCAATCAGCCCCAGCATTTT.

CDR3: CASSLDPGGSTDTQYF. CDR3 coding DNA: TGTGCCAGCAGCTTAGATCCTGGGGGTTCGACAGATACGCAGTATTTT. The chain carries TRBV11-2 and TRBJ2-3; D may correspond to TRBD1 or TRBD2 (5 bases each). The CDR3 has 16 residues. Trimming removed 0 bases from V and 3 bases from J, with 13 bases in between. CDR1 and CDR2 from the germline V gene are SGHAT and FQNNGV.

V is TRBV10-3 and J is TRBJ1-5, with D perhaps matching TRBD1 (6 bases). Trimming removed 3 bases from V and 0 bases from J, with 6 bases in between. The CDR3 is 14 amino acids. Germline CDR1 ENHRY, CDR2 SYGVKD. The CDR3 DNA sequence: TGTGCCATCAGTGACAGGGGTAGCAATCAGCCCCAGCATTTT. It encodes CAISDRGSNQPQHF.

The genes are TRBV10-2 and TRBJ2-1, with 11 bases aligning to TRBD1. Trimming cost V 7 bases and J 6 bases; bases outside gene matches: 5. The germline V gene has CDR1 WSHSY and CDR2 SAAADI. The CDR3 is 14 amino acids. The CDR3 spells CASMPGQGANEQFF. CDR3 nucleotides: TGCGCCAGCATGCCAGGACAGGGGGCCAATGAGCAGTTCTTC.

The chain employs TRBV9 and TRBJ2-1; D is possibly TRBD1 or TRBD2 (5 bases each). Trimming cost V 6 bases and J 8 bases, with 18 bases left between them. Germline V gene sequence: CDR1 SGDLS, CDR2 YYNGEE. The CDR3 sequence is 14 residues long. CDR3 DNA sequence: TGTGCCAGCACCTCAGGGCGGGCTAGTGATGAGCAGTTCTTC. Its protein product is CASTSGRASDEQFF. Based on the CDR3 plus reference TRBV9 and TRBJ2-1, the full variable domain is DSGVTQTPKHLITATGQRVTLRCSPRSGDLSVYWYQQSLDQGLQFLIQYYNGEERAKGNILERFSAQQFPDLHSELNLSSLELGDSALYFCASTSGRASDEQFFGPGTRLTVL.

The J gene is TRBJ1-1, the V gene TRBV5-4, with a tentative D call TRBD1 (5 bases). This CDR3 is built from 15 residues. V was cut by 4 bases and J by 5 bases, with 18 bases left in between. The germline CDR1 and CDR2 sequences are SGHNT and YYREEE (reference sequence). CDR3 amino acids: CASSRYDSKITEAFF. DNA for the CDR3: TGTGCCAGCAGCCGGTACGACAGTAAGATTACTGAAGCTTTCTTT.

The chain joins TRBV7-9 to TRBJ2-1; 10 nucleotides match TRBD1. The CDR3 totals 14 residues. Trimming at V came to 5 bases and at J to 8 bases, leaving 6 bases not matched to a gene. From germline, CDR1 is SEHNR and CDR2 FQNEAQ (reference sequence). The CDR3 sequence: CASSPFGTGDEQFF. The CDR3 DNA follows: TGTGCCAGCAGCCCGTTCGGGACAGGGGATGAGCAGTTCTTC.

This chain connects TRBV27 to TRBJ2-1; TRBD2 agrees at 10 bases. The CDR3 runs to 15 residues. Trimming at V came to 5 bases and at J to 7 bases, leaving 8 bases not matched to a gene. CDR1 is MNHEY, CDR2 SMNVEV, per germline (reference sequence). The CDR3 DNA reads as TGTGCCAGCAGTAAACCCGGACTAGCGGTAAATGAGCAGTTCTTC. This sequence encodes CASSKPGLAVNEQFF.

The CDR3: CASSPDGTSGRAYEQYF. DNA of the CDR3: TGCGCCAGCAGCCCTGACGGGACTAGCGGGAGGGCCTACGAGCAGTACTTC. The chain combines TRBV5-1 with TRBJ2-7, with 16 bases that match TRBD2. Trimming took 4 bases from V and 2 from J; bases not matched to a gene: 6. The CDR3 runs 17 residues. CDR1 is SGHRS, CDR2 YFSETQ, per germline.

This chain uses TRBV28 with TRBJ2-5; 13 bases fit TRBD2. The trim removed 5 bases at V and 3 bases at J, leaving 9 bases unmatched. This CDR3 contains 17 residues. Germline V lookup: CDR1 MDHEN, CDR2 SYDVKM. CDR3 bases: TGTGCCAGCAGTGTAACCGGGACTAGCGGGACTAAAGAGACCCAGTACTTC. It codes for CASSVTGTSGTKETQYF.

V and J are TRBV6-5 and TRBJ1-1; TRBD1 might be the D (6 bases). CDR1 is MNHEY and CDR2 is SVGAGI in the germline V gene. V lost 5 bases and J lost 7, with 14 bases in between. The CDR3 is 13 amino acids. The CDR3 is CASSLAPTGEAFF. The CDR3 DNA reads as TGTGCCAGCAGTCTGGCCCCGACAGGTGAAGCTTTCTTT.

The chain employs TRBV28 and TRBJ2-1, with 7 bases matching TRBD2. This CDR3 spans 15 amino acids. V was pared by 2 bases and J by 3 bases, with 4 bases of the junction left unmatched. Germline V lookup: CDR1 MDHEN, CDR2 SYDVKM. The CDR3 protein is CASSLRGLYYNEQFF. In nucleotides, the CDR3 is TGTGCCAGCAGTTTAAGGGGACTATACTACAATGAGCAGTTCTTC.

This chain joins TRBV29-1 and TRBJ2-7; 8 bases align to TRBD1. The junction had 5 bases not matched to a gene; V was cut back by 5 bases and J by 5 bases. The CDR3 totals 12 residues. CDR1 and CDR2 (germline): SQVTM, ANQGSEA. CDR3 sequence: CSVTSGGNEQYF. The CDR3 nucleotides are TGCAGCGTTACATCAGGGGGCAACGAGCAGTACTTC.

The chain carries TRBV4-1 and TRBJ1-2; D unresolved. Germline values: CDR1 MGHRA, CDR2 YSYEKL. V lost 0 bases to trimming and J lost 1 base, with 9 bases between them. This CDR3 spans 15 amino acids. This CDR3 reads CASSQDQTVNYGYTF. CDR3 nucleotides: TGCGCCAGCAGCCAAGATCAAACAGTTAACTATGGCTACACCTTC.

V usage is TRBV7-9 and J usage is TRBJ2-7; 10 bases align to TRBD2. With 5 bases clipped from V and 5 bases from J, the junction kept 9 bases outside the gene matches. Per the germline V gene, CDR1 is SEHNR and CDR2 is FQNEAQ (reference sequence). This CDR3 comprises 15 residues. In DNA form, the CDR3 reads TGTGCCAGCAGCCTACCTCTAGCGGGAGAGGACGAGCAGTACTTC. It codes for CASSLPLAGEDEQYF.